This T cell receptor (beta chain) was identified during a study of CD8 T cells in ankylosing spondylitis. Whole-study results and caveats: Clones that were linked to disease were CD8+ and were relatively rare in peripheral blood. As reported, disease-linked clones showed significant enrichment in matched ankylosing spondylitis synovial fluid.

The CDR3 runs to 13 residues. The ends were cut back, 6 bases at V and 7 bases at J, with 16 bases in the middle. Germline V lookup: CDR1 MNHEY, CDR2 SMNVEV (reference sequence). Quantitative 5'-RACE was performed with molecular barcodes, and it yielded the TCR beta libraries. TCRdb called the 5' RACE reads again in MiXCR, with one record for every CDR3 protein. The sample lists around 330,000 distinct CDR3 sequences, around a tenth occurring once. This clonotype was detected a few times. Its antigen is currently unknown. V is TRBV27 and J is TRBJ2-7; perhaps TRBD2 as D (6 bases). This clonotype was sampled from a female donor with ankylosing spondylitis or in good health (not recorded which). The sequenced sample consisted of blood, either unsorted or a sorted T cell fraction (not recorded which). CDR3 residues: CASRPLKAGEQYF. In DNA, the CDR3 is TGTGCCAGCAGGCCCTTAAAAGCGGGTGAGCAGTACTTC.